These 12 T cell receptor beta chains came from one sample sequenced in a study of shared clonotypes between healthy human individuals. Profiled with immunoSEQ multiplex PCR; TCRdb holds only in-frame clones, not every one. The sample has roughly 2.5 million clones, approximately 92% seen once. Sequencing input: naive CD4+ T cells sorted from blood. The subset here: CD45RA+ positively selected. Receptor source: a man aged 18 to 35 in good health.

This chain connects TRBV4-1 to TRBJ1-6; 9 positions agree with TRBD1. The junction had 10 bases not matched to a gene; V was cut back by 4 bases and J by 6 bases. CDR3 length: 17 amino acids. Germline V lookup: CDR1 MGHRA, CDR2 YSYEKL. CDR3 region: CASSPTGQGNFNSPLHF. CDR3 nucleotide sequence: TGCGCCAGCAGCCCCACGGGACAGGGAAACTTTAATTCACCCCTCCACTTT.

The rearrangement links TRBV5-1 to TRBJ1-2, with TRBD1 matching over 7 bases. Germline CDR1 and CDR2: SGHRS and YFSETQ. The length of the CDR3 is 16 residues. J lost 3 bases, V lost 0 bases, and 8 bases had no gene match. Here the CDR3 DNA reads TGCGCCAGCAGCTTGGCCTTCCAGGGGGACCACTATGGCTACACCTTC. Translated: CASSLAFQGDHYGYTF.

A single count supports this clone. The chain combines TRBV30 with TRBJ1-5; D possibly corresponds to TRBD1 (5 bases). The CDR3 runs 13 residues. V was pared by 0 bases and J by 7 bases, with 10 bases between. Germline lookup yields CDR1 GTSNPN and CDR2 SVGIG (reference sequence). CDR3 bases: TGTGCCTGGAGTGTACGGGAGGGGCAGCCCCAGCATTTT. Translation gives CAWSVREGQPQHF.

The genes are TRBV7-8 and TRBJ1-2, with D possibly matching TRBD1 (5 bases). V was cut by 0 bases and J by 7 bases, with 18 bases left in between. Per the germline V gene, CDR1 is SGHVS and CDR2 is FQNEAQ. The CDR3 contains 16 residues. DNA of the CDR3: TGTGCCAGCAGCTTAGCACGGAGTGGTCAGGGCGGTGGCTACACCTTC. This codes for CASSLARSGQGGGYTF.

The V and J genes are TRBV7-9 and TRBJ2-7; a weak D match, TRBD2 (6 bases). CDR3 size: 16 residues. V shed 2 bases and J shed 4 bases, with 18 bases lying between them. Looked up from germline, CDR1 is SEHNR and CDR2 is FQNEAQ (reference sequence). CDR3 coding DNA: TGTGCCAGCAGCTTAAGTGGCGCGGGGAGGATATACGAGCAGTACTTC. It is translated as CASSLSGAGRIYEQYF.

The chain has TRBV6-6 and TRBJ2-3; D might be TRBD2 (6 bases). Trimming stripped 7 bases from V and 5 bases from J, with 19 bases between. Germline assignment: CDR1 MNHNY and CDR2 SVGAGI (reference sequence). The CDR3 sequence is 15 residues long. The CDR3 is CASTHRDFIKDTQYF. The CDR3 DNA follows: TGTGCCAGCACCCACCGGGACTTCATTAAAGATACGCAGTATTTT.

This clone appeared a single time. The chain combines TRBV4-1 with TRBJ1-3, with D unclear. The V end lost 0 bases, the J end lost 0 bases, and 12 bases lay between the germline ends. The length of the CDR3 is 17 residues. Germline CDR1 is MGHRA and CDR2 is YSYEKL. The chain's CDR3 is CASSQEKDGHSGNTIYF. Here the CDR3 DNA reads TGCGCCAGCAGCCAAGAAAAGGACGGCCACTCTGGAAACACCATATATTTT.

The rearrangement joins TRBV5-6 to TRBJ2-6; D could derive from TRBD1 or TRBD2 (6 bases each). The CDR3 covers 16 residues. Germline CDR1 reads SGHDT; CDR2 reads YYEEEE. Trimming shortened V by 3 bases and J by 0 bases, and 10 bases separated the two germline ends. Written as DNA, the CDR3 is TGTGCCAGCAGCTGGGGGGCCAGCTCTGGGGCCAACGTCCTGACTTTC. This codes for CASSWGASSGANVLTF.

The chain links TRBV5-6 to TRBJ2-5; the D is unclear. The V and J ends lost 1 base and 5 bases respectively, with 12 bases between them. This CDR3 spans 14 amino acids. The germline CDR1 and CDR2 sequences are SGHDT and YYEEEE. In nucleotides, the CDR3 is TGTGCCAGCAGCTTGTATGTCGTTCGGGAGACCCAGTACTTC. This translates into CASSLYVVRETQYF. The complete variable domain, with remaining parts taken from reference TRBV5-6 and TRBJ2-5, reads DAGVTQSPTHLIKTRGQQVTLRCSPKSGHDTVSWYQQALGQGPQFIFQYYEEEERQRGNFPDRFSGHQFPNYSSELNVNALLLGDSALYLCASSLYVVRETQYFGPGTRLLVL.

The genes are TRBV7-2 and TRBJ2-7; D is uncertain. The ends were cut back, 5 bases at V and 3 bases at J, with 17 bases in the middle. Germline CDR1 is SGHTA and CDR2 is FQGNSA. The CDR3 is made up of 15 amino acids. The CDR3 sequence: CASSATGTRGYEQYF. The CDR3 nucleotides are TGTGCCAGCAGCGCCACCGGCACCCGCGGCTACGAGCAGTACTTC.

The chain employs TRBV6-6 and TRBJ2-5; no firm D call. V was trimmed by 10 bases and J by 8 bases, leaving 17 bases between them. The CDR3 has 12 residues. The germline CDR1 and CDR2 sequences are MNHNY and SVGAGI (reference sequence). The CDR3 region has the DNA TGTGCCACACAGAATTCCGACGGTACCCAGTACTTC. Translated, it gives CATQNSDGTQYF.

The chain has TRBV6-1 and TRBJ1-3; possible D gene TRBD1, 6 bases. Germline lookup yields CDR1 MNHNS and CDR2 SASEGT. V dropped 7 bases and J dropped 7 bases, with 20 bases sitting between them. This CDR3 contains 15 residues. CDR3 DNA sequence: TGTGCCAGCACCGACTTTGGGGGCCATGGGAACACCATATATTTT. Its protein product is CASTDFGGHGNTIYF.